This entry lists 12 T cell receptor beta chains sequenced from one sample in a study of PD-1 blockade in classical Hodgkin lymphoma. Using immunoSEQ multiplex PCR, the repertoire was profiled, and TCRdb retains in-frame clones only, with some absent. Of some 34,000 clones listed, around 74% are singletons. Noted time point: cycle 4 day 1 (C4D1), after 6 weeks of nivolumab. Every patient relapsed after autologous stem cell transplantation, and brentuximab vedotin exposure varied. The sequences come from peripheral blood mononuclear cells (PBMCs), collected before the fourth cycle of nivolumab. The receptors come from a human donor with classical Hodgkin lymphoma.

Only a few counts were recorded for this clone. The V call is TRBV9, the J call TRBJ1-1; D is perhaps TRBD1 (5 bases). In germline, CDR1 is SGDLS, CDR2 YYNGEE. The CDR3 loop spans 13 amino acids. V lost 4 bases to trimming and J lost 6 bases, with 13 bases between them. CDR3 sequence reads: CASSTGHKAEAFF. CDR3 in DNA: TGTGCCAGCAGCACCGGACATAAAGCTGAAGCTTTCTTT.

CDR3 amino acids: CASSPPGGGGTEAFF. In DNA form, the CDR3 reads TGTGCCAGCTCACCACCAGGGGGCGGGGGCACTGAAGCTTTCTTT. This rearrangement joins TRBV18 to TRBJ1-1; 7 nucleotides match TRBD1. This CDR3 is 15 amino acids long. J gave up 4 bases and V 0 bases, and 5 bases lay outside the gene matches. Germline V gives CDR1 KGHSH, CDR2 LQKENI.

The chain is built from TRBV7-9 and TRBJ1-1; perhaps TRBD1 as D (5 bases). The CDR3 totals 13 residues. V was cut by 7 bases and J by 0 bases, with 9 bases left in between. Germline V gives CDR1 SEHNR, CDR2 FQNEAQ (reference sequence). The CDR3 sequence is CASTDSLNTEAFF. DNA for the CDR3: TGTGCCAGCACCGACAGTTTGAACACTGAAGCTTTCTTT.

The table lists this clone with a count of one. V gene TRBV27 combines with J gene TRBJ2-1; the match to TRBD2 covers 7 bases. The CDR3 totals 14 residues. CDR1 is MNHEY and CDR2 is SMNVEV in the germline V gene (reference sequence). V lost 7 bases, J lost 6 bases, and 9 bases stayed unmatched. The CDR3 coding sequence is TGTGCCAGCACCCGGACTAGGGGAGGCAATGAGCAGTTCTTC. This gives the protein CASTRTRGGNEQFF.

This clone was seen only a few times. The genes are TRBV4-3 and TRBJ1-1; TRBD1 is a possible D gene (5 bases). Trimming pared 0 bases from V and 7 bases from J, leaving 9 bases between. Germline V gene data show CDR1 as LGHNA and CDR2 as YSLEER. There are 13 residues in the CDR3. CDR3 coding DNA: TGCGCCAGCAGCCAAGATGACAGCCGTGAAGCTTTCTTT. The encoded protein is CASSQDDSREAFF.

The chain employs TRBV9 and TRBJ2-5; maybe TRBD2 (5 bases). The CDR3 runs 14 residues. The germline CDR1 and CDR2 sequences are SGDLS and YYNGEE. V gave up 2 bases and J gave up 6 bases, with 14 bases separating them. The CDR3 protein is CASSVERGSKTQYF. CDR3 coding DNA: TGTGCCAGCAGCGTTGAGCGAGGGTCGAAGACCCAGTACTTC.

The CDR3 nucleotides read TGTGCCAGTAGTAGACAGATCGAAGAGACCCAGTACTTC. Translated, it gives CASSRQIEETQYF. This chain joins TRBV19 and TRBJ2-5; maybe TRBD1 (5 bases). The CDR3 spans 13 residues. Germline CDR1 LNHDA, CDR2 SQIVND (reference sequence). Trimming stripped 4 bases from V and 3 bases from J, with 9 bases between.

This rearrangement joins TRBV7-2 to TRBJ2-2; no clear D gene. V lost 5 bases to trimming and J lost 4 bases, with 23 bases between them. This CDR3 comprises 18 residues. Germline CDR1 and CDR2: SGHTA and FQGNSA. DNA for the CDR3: TGTGCCAGCAGCCTCCCTATCGGATTAGCAGCCGCCACCGGGGAGCTGTTTTTT. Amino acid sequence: CASSLPIGLAAATGELFF.

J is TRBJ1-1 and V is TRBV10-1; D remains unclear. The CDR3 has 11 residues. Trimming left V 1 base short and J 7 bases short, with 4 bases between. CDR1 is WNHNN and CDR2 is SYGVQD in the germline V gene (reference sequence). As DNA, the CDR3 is TGCGCCAGCAGTGAGTACGATGAAGCTTTCTTT. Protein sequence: CASSEYDEAFF.

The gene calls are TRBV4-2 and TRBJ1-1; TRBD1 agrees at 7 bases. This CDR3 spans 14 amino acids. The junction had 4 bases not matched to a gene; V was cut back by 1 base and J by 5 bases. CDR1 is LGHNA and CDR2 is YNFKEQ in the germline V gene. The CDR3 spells CASSQGTGRTEAFF. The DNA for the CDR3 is TGTGCCAGCAGCCAAGGGACAGGTCGAACTGAAGCTTTCTTT.

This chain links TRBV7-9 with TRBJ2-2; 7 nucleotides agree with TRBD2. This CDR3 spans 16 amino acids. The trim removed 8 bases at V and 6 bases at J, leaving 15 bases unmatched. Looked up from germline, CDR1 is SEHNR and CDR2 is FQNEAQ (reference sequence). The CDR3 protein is CASSPVPGLSAGELFF. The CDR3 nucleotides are TGTGCCAGCTCTCCAGTTCCGGGACTATCCGCCGGGGAGCTGTTTTTT. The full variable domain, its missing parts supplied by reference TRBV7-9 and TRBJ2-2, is DTGVSQNPRHKITKRGQNVTFRCDPISEHNRLYWYRQTLGQGPEFLTYFQNEAQLEKSRLLSDRFSAERPKGSFSTLEIQRTEQGDSAMYLCASSPVPGLSAGELFFGEGSRLTVL.

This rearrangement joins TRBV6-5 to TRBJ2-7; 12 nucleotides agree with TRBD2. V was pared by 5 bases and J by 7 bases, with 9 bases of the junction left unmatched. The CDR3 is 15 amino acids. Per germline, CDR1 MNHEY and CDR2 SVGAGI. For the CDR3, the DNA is TGTGCCAGCAGTGTTACTAGCGGGGGGCTAACTGAGCAGTACTTC. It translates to CASSVTSGGLTEQYF.